A selection of T cell receptor beta chains follows, all from one sample in a study of T cells after yellow fever vaccination. Via MiXCR, TCRdb re-called the 5' RACE reads, giving one row per CDR3 protein. The sample records 65,000 to 90,000 distinct CDR3 sequences, roughly 15% being singletons. The specimen comprised CD8+ T cells not binding an NS4B(214-222) dextramer, sorted from PBMCs, sampled approximately 20 days after the first yellow fever vaccination. The origin of the receptors is a man aged 18 to 30 who received the YFV17D yellow fever vaccine. Each CDR3 is given with its conserved first and last residue. The D gene is left open where the match is weak. Clone size, where shown, is once, few, many, or a class for clones that have expanded.

>TRBV10-3|TRBJ1-2|.|.
TGTGCCATCAGTGGTAGGACAGAAAACTATGGCTACACCTTC
CAISGRTENYGYTF
>TRBV19|TRBJ1-1|.|.
TGTGCCAGTAGTATAGTGGGGGGCGCTGAAGCTTTCTTT
CASSIVGGAEAFF
>TRBV27|TRBJ1-1|TRBD1|.
TGTGCCAGCAGTCTAAGACAGGGGCCCACTGAAGCTTTCTTT
CASSLRQGPTEAFF
>TRBV20-1|TRBJ1-6|.|few
TGCAGTGCCCGATCTTCACACCTCTATAATTCACCCCTCCACTTT
CSARSSHLYNSPLHF
>TRBV15|TRBJ2-2|.|.
TGTGCCACCAGCTTACGCCGCTGGCAACCGAACACCGGGGAGCTGTTTTTT
CATSLRRWQPNTGELFF
>TRBV9|TRBJ2-1|.|many
TGTGCCAGCAGCGAGACCCTCCTAGCGAGGGCCGATGAGCAGTTCTTC
CASSETLLARADEQFF
>TRBV13|TRBJ1-4|.|.
TGTGCCAGCAGCTCTGGACATGGGGGAAATGAAAAACTGTTTTTT
CASSSGHGGNEKLFF
>TRBV13|TRBJ2-7|TRBD1|.
TGTGCCAGCAGCTTAGGTGGGACAGGAGCCTACGAGCAGTACTTC
CASSLGGTGAYEQYF
>TRBV7-9|TRBJ2-5|TRBD2|few
TGTGCCAGCAGCCCCCACCAAAGGACTAGCGGGGGGGAGACCCAGTACTTC
CASSPHQRTSGGETQYF
>TRBV12-3/TRBV12-4|TRBJ2-3|.|.
TGTGCCAGCATTGGGGGCGCAAGCACAGATACGCAGTATTTT
CASIGGASTDTQYF
>TRBV20-1|TRBJ2-3|TRBD2|.
TGCAGTGCTAGAGATCCAGTAGCGGGGGGATTCACAGATACGCAGTATTTT
CSARDPVAGGFTDTQYF
>TRBV5-1|TRBJ1-4|.|.
TGCGCCAGCAGCTTGTTCGTGGCAGGGAGGGATGAAAAACTGTTTTTT
CASSLFVAGRDEKLFF
>TRBV20-1|TRBJ2-1|TRBD2|.
TGCAGTGCCGAGAGTAGCGGGCCCTACAATGAGCAGTTCTTC
CSAESSGPYNEQFF
>TRBV7-9|TRBJ2-1|.|few
TGTGCCAGCAGCTTCCCCAGGTCAAAGCCCTACAATGAGCAGTTCTTC
CASSFPRSKPYNEQFF
>TRBV6-2/TRBV6-3|TRBJ2-3|TRBD2|few
TGTGCCAGCAGTTACCTGGAGACTAGCGTTCTGAATACGCAGTATTTT
CASSYLETSVLNTQYF
>TRBV5-1|TRBJ2-1|.|few
TGCGCCAGCAGCCCAGGGTTTAGCTCCTACAATGAGCAGTTCTTC
CASSPGFSSYNEQFF
>TRBV6-4|TRBJ2-3|.|.
TGTGCCAGCAGTGACTCCTCAGACAGCACAGATACGCAGTATTTT
CASSDSSDSTDTQYF
>TRBV6-5|TRBJ2-1|.|few
TGTGCCAGCAGCCGGTGGAATGAGCAGTTCTTC
CASSRWNEQFF
>TRBV28|TRBJ2-3|.|many
TGTGCCAGCAGTTTCAGAACTAGCACAGATACGCAGTATTTT
CASSFRTSTDTQYF
>TRBV7-6|TRBJ2-3|.|.
TGTGCCAGCAGCTTAGGGCTAGTGGATACGCAGTATTTT
CASSLGLVDTQYF
>TRBV5-1|TRBJ2-5|TRBD2|few
TGCGCCAGCAGCTGGGCGGGGGTGAAGACCCAGTACTTC
CASSWAGVKTQYF
>TRBV19|TRBJ2-1|.|.
TGTGCCAGTAGTATCTTACCCGTAGGGGTATCCTACAATGAGCAGTTCTTC
CASSILPVGVSYNEQFF
>TRBV9|TRBJ2-5|.|.
TGTGCCAGCAGCGTAGGCGAAGGATCGTACCAAGAGACCCAGTACTTC
CASSVGEGSYQETQYF
>TRBV7-9|TRBJ2-3|.|few
TGTGCCAGCAGCGCATCTCTAGGTACAGATACGCAGTATTTT
CASSASLGTDTQYF
>TRBV6-2/TRBV6-3|TRBJ2-7|TRBD2|.
TGTGCCAGCAGTTACGCTAGCGGGGGGGCCTACGAGCAGTACTTC
CASSYASGGAYEQYF
>TRBV6-1|TRBJ2-3|.|.
TGTGCCAGCAACCCCCTCGGGGGGCCCAGGACAGATACGCAGTATTTT
CASNPLGGPRTDTQYF
>TRBV4-1|TRBJ2-3|.|.
TGCGCCAGCAGCCAACGGTGGGTTGGAGGGGATACGCAGTATTTT
CASSQRWVGGDTQYF
>TRBV15|TRBJ2-2|TRBD2|few
TGTGCCACCAGCCTAGATCCTAGGACTAGCGGGGAGGCCGTAACCGGGGAGCTGTTTTTT
CATSLDPRTSGEAVTGELFF
>TRBV5-1|TRBJ2-3|.|many
TGCGCCAGCAGCGTCCCCGGGGGAGCGGATACGCAGTATTTT
CASSVPGGADTQYF
>TRBV27|TRBJ2-7|.|.
TGTGCCAGCAGTTCGTCAGGGGCCGGCTACGAGCAGTACTTC
CASSSSGAGYEQYF
>TRBV7-9|TRBJ1-3|.|.
TGTGCCAGCAGCCCAATTTCCAGGGGCGGAAACACCATATATTTT
CASSPISRGGNTIYF
>TRBV6-2/TRBV6-3|TRBJ1-4|.|few
TGTGCCAGCACCCCGGGACGTGAGAATGAAAAACTGTTTTTT
CASTPGRENEKLFF
>TRBV7-2|TRBJ2-1|TRBD2|few
TGTGCCAGCAGCTTAGCGTTTAGCGGGGTAGATAGGGAGCAGTTCTTC
CASSLAFSGVDREQFF
>TRBV6-5|TRBJ1-1|TRBD1|few
TGTGCCAGCAGTTACTCGATGGACAGGGGGATGAACACTGAAGCTTTCTTT
CASSYSMDRGMNTEAFF
>TRBV25-1|TRBJ1-2|.|.
TGTGCCAGCAGTTTTGGGGTAAATGGCTACACCTTC
CASSFGVNGYTF
>TRBV6-1|TRBJ2-3|.|.
TGTGCCAGCAGTCGAATGGGGGGAGATACGCAGTATTTT
CASSRMGGDTQYF
>TRBV7-2|TRBJ2-3|.|.
TGTGCCAGCAGCTCGTGGACAGACACAGATACGCAGTATTTT
CASSSWTDTDTQYF
>TRBV5-1|TRBJ2-6|TRBD1|.
TGCGCCAGCAGCGAGACAGGGTTCTCTGGGGCCAACGTCCTGACTTTC
CASSETGFSGANVLTF
>TRBV4-1|TRBJ2-2|TRBD1|.
TGCGCCAGCAGCCCTGGGACAGGGCCGAACACCGGGGAGCTGTTTTTT
CASSPGTGPNTGELFF
>TRBV20-1|TRBJ2-1|TRBD2|.
TGCAGTGCTAGGGGTACCCAATCGGGGGGGGCTCGGAATGAGCAGTTCTTC
CSARGTQSGGARNEQFF
>TRBV7-9|TRBJ2-5|TRBD1|.
TGTGCCAGCAGCTCGGGACAGGGGGAAGAGACCCAGTACTTC
CASSSGQGEETQYF
>TRBV6-4|TRBJ2-3|TRBD2|medium-sized
TGTGCCAGCAGTGACTCGACTAGCGGGGGGGATACGCAGTATTTT
CASSDSTSGGDTQYF
>TRBV6-4|TRBJ2-2|.|.
TGTGCCAGCAGTGACTCGATAAGGTCGCAGGGTTTAGCCACCGGGGAGCTGTTTTTT
CASSDSIRSQGLATGELFF
>TRBV28|TRBJ2-5|.|.
TGTGCCACCAGGCAGTCGGAGACCCAGTACTTC
CATRQSETQYF
>TRBV4-2|TRBJ1-2|TRBD1|once
TGTGCCAGCAGCCAAGGAGGACAGGCCGACTATGGCTACACCTTC
CASSQGGQADYGYTF
>TRBV13|TRBJ1-2|.|.
TGTGCCAGCAGCTTAGGCCCGGGGAATAACTATGGCTACACCTTC
CASSLGPGNNYGYTF
>TRBV18|TRBJ2-5|.|.
TGTGCCAGCTCACCACTATTTTCAGGGGAGAAAGAGACCCAGTACTTC
CASSPLFSGEKETQYF
>TRBV9|TRBJ2-2|TRBD2|many
TGTGCCAGCAGCATTCCCGGGACTAGCGCAGTGAACACCGGGGAGCTGTTTTTT
CASSIPGTSAVNTGELFF
>TRBV12-5|TRBJ2-1|TRBD2|few
TGTGCTAGTGGTTTTATTGTGGGGCTAGCGGGTAACAATGAGCAGTTCTTC
CASGFIVGLAGNNEQFF
>TRBV12-3/TRBV12-4|TRBJ2-5|TRBD2|.
TGTGCCAGCAGTTTATTGACTAGCGGGGTACAATTC
CASSLLTSGVQF
>TRBV29-1|TRBJ2-1|TRBD1|.
TGCAGCGTGTACGGGACAGGGGGCGATGAGCAGTTCTTC
CSVYGTGGDEQFF
>TRBV15|TRBJ1-4|.|few
TGTGCCACCAATGGGCGGTATAATGAAAAACTGTTTTTT
CATNGRYNEKLFF
>TRBV4-2|TRBJ2-4|TRBD2|.
TGTGCCAGCAGCCAAGATCGGGAGGGGATTGTTTACTTC
CASSQDREGIVYF
>TRBV24-1|TRBJ2-1|.|many
TGTGCCACCAGTGATTTCGGGGGGCCGGTGCAGTTCTTC
CATSDFGGPVQFF
>TRBV5-5|TRBJ2-5|.|few
TGTGCCAGCAGCTTGTTATACAGGGAACGCGAAGAGACCCAGTACTTC
CASSLLYREREETQYF
>TRBV7-6|TRBJ1-3|.|few
TGTGCCAGCAGTCCTCGCGACCCGGGTGGAAACACCATATATTTT
CASSPRDPGGNTIYF
>TRBV2|TRBJ1-2|TRBD1|.
TGTGCCAGCTCCGGGACAGCTAACTATGGCTACACCTTC
CASSGTANYGYTF